This paragraph reports one TCR beta chain. Trimming shortened V by 4 bases and J by 4 bases, and 10 bases separated the two germline ends. CDR1 and CDR2 from the germline V gene are MNHEY and SVGAGI. CDR3 length: 13 amino acids. Libraries were prepared by immunoSEQ multiplex PCR; TCRdb keeps only in-frame clonotypes and omits some of them. The table records some 79,000 clones, around 89% of them present only once. This record comes from a study of blood T cell repertoires in COVID-19. At the level of the study: T cells, B-cell-depleted T cells, or PBMCs supplied cDNA or gDNA.

The chain employs TRBV6-5 and TRBJ1-2; D unclear. Sequences were obtained from peripheral blood. The receptor was derived from a man aged 65-85 years with active or convalescent COVID-19. In DNA form, the CDR3 reads TGTGCCAGCAGTTCCCAATCAATCTATGGCTACACCTTC. Translated: CASSSQSIYGYTF.